Here is one TCR beta chain with its context. Its antigen is currently unknown. Ranging in age from about 6 to 90, the donors were healthy Caucasian individuals from Russia. Each sample used at least 6.5 million PBMCs. This sample is drawn from a study of blood T cells in healthy people across ages. Study results and limitations: Without sorted subsets, naive and antigen-experienced compartments could not be conclusively compared.

The CDR3 totals 13 residues. Trimming stripped 4 bases from V and 3 bases from J, with 7 bases between. Looked up from germline, CDR1 is SGHDN and CDR2 is FVKESK. With a J-beta primer mix and a sample-barcoded 5' primer, a second PCR ran roughly 6 to 12 cycles. TCRdb reanalysed the 5' RACE reads using MiXCR and keeps one entry per CDR3 protein. Altogether about 400,000 distinct CDR3 sequences are present, roughly half being singletons, with the ten largest covering around 49%. The TCR comes from a man aged 55-75 years in good health. The chain combines TRBV14 with TRBJ1-5, with unresolved D. Sequenced sample: blood. CDR3 sequence reads: CASSLEANQPQHF. CDR3 sequence (DNA): TGTGCCAGCAGCCTCGAGGCCAATCAGCCCCAGCATTTT.